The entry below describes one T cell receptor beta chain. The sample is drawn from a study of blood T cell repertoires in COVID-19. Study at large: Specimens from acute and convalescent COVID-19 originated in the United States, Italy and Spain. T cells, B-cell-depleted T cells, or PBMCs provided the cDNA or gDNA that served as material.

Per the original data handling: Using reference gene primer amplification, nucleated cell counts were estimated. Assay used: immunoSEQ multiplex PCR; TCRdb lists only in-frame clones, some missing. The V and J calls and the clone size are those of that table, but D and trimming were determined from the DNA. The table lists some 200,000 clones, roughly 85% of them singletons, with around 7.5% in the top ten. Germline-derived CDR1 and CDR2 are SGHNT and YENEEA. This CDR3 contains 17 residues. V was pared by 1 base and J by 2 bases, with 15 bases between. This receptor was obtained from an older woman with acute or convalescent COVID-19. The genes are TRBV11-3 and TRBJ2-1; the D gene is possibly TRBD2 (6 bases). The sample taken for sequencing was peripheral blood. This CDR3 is CASSLGGVGVAYNEQFF. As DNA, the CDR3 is TGTGCCAGCAGCTTAGGGGGGGTAGGGGTCGCCTACAATGAGCAGTTCTTC.